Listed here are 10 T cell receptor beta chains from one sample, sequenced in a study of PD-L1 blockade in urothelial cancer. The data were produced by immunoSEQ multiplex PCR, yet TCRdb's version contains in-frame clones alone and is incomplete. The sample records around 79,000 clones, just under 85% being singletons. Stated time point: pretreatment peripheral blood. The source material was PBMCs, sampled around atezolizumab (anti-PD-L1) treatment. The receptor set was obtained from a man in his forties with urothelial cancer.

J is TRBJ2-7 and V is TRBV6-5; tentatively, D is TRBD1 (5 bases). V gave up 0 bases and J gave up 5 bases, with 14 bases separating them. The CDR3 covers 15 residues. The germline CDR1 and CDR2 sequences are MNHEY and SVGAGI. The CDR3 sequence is CASSYSSGSGHEQYF. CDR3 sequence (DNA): TGTGCCAGCAGTTACTCGTCAGGGTCTGGCCACGAGCAGTACTTC.

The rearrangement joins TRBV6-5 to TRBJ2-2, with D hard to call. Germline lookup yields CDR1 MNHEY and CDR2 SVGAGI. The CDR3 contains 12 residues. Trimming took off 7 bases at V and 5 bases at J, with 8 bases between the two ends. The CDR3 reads CASNQATGELFF. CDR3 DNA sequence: TGTGCCAGCAATCAGGCTACCGGGGAGCTGTTTTTT.

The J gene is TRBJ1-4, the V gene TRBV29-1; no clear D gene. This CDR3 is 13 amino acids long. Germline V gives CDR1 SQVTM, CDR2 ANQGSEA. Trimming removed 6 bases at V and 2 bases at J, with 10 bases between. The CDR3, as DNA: TGCAGCGTCCAGGAGGGTACTAATGAAAAACTGTTTTTT. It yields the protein CSVQEGTNEKLFF.

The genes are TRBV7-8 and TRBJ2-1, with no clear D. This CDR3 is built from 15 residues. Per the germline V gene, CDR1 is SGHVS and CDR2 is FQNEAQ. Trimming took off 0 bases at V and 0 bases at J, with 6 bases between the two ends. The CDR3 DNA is TGTGCCAGCAGCTTAGCCATCGGCTCCTACAATGAGCAGTTCTTC. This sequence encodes CASSLAIGSYNEQFF.

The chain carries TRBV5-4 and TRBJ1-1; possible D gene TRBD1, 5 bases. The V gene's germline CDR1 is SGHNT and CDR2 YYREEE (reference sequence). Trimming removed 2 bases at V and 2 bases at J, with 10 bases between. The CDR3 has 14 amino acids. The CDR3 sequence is CASSFGAGNTEAFF. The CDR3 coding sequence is TGTGCCAGCAGCTTCGGGGCGGGAAACACTGAAGCTTTCTTT.

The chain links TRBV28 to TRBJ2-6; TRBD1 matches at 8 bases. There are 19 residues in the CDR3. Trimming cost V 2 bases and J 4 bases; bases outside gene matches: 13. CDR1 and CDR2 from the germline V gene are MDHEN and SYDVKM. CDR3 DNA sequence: TGTGCCAGCAGTTTAAGGGGACAGGTCACCTCTCGCGGGGCCAACGTCCTGACTTTC. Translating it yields CASSLRGQVTSRGANVLTF.

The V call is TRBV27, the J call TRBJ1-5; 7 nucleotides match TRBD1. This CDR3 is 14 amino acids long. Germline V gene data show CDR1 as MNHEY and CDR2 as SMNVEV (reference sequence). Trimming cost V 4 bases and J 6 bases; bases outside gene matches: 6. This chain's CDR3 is CASSSRQGSQPQHF. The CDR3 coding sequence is TGTGCCAGCAGTTCTCGACAGGGCTCTCAGCCCCAGCATTTT.

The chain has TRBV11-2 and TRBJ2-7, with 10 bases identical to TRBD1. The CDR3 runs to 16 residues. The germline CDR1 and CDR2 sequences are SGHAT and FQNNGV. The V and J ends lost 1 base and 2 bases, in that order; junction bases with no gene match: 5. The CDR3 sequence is CASSLGDRGGAYEQYF. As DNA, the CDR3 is TGTGCCAGCAGCTTAGGGGACAGGGGAGGGGCCTACGAGCAGTACTTC.

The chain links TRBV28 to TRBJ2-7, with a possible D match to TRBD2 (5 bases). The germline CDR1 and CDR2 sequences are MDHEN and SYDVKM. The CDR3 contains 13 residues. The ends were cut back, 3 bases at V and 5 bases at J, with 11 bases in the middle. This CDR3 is CASSLRTRNEQYF. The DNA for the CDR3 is TGTGCCAGCAGTTTGCGTACTAGGAACGAGCAGTACTTC.

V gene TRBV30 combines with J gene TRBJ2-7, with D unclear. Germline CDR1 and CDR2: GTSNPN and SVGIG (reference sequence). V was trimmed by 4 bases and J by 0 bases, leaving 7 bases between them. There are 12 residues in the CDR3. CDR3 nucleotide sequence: TGTGCCTGGAATCCGTCCTCCTACGAGCAGTACTTC. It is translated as CAWNPSSYEQYF.